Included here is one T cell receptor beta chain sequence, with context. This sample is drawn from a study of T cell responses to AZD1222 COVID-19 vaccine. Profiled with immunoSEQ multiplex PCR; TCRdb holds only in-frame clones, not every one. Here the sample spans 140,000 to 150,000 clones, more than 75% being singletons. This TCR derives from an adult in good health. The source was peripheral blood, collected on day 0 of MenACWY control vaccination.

The CDR3 region has the DNA TGCGCCAGCGGGCCCTACGACAGGGACACTGAAGCTTTCTTT. Translation gives CASGPYDRDTEAFF. The V call is TRBV5-1, the J call TRBJ1-1, with 7 bases identical to TRBD1. The CDR3 covers 14 residues. Germline CDR1 is SGHRS and CDR2 is YFSETQ. V lost 7 bases, J lost 3 bases, and 9 bases stayed unmatched.